This TCR beta chain is drawn from a study of post-analysis software for immune sequencing data. Notes on the study in general: Comparison of patients with controls showed about 5 TRBV segments more frequent in patients, TRBV5-6, TRBV5-1 and TRBV20-1 among them.

The sample holds a few counts of this clonotype. Its antigen is undetermined. V lost 6 bases, J lost 0 bases, and 10 bases lay in between. This CDR3 is built from 14 residues. Germline CDR1 reads SGHTA; CDR2 reads FQGNSA. Every TCR beta cDNA library bore unique molecular identifiers. TCRdb reanalysed the PCR reads using MiXCR and keeps one entry per CDR3 protein. The sample records hundreds of thousands of distinct CDR3 sequences, 30% being singletons. The sample comprised blood. The chain uses TRBV7-2 and TRBJ2-3; D could derive from TRBD1 or TRBD2 (6 bases each). The TCR comes from a girl under 18 with multiple sclerosis. In DNA form, the CDR3 reads TGTGCCAGCAGGGGGGGCCCTAGCACAGATACGCAGTATTTT. This gives the protein CASRGGPSTDTQYF.